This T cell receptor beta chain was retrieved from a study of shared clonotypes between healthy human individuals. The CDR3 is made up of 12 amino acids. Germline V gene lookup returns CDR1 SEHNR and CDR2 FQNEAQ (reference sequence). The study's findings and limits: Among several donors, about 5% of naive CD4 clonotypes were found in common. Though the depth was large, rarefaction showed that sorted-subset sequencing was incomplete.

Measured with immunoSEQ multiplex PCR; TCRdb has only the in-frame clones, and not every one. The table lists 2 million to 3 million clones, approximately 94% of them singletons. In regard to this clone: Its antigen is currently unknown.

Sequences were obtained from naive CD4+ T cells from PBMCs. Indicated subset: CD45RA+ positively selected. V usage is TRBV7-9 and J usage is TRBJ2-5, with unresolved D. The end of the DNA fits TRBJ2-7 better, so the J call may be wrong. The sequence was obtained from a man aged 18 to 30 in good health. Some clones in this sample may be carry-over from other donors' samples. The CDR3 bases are TGTGCCAGCAGCTTAATAGGACGCGAGCAGTACTTC. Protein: CASSLIGREQYF.